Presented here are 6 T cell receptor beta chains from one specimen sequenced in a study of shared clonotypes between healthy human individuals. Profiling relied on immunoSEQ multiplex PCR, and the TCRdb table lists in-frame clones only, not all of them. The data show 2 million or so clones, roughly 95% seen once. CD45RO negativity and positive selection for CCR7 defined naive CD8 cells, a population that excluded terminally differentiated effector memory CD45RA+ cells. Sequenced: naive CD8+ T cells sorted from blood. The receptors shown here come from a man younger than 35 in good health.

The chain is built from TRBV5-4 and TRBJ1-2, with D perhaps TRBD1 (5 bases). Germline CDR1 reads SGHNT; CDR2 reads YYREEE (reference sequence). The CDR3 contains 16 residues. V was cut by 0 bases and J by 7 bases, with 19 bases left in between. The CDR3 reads CASSLVYATGGFGYTF. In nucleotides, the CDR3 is TGTGCCAGCAGCTTGGTCTACGCCACGGGGGGATTTGGCTACACCTTC. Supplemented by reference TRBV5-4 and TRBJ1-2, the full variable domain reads ETGVTQSPTHLIKTRGQQVTLRCSSQSGHNTVSWYQQALGQGPQFIFQYYREEENGRGNFPPRFSGLQFPNYSSELNVNALELDDSALYLCASSLVYATGGFGYTFGSGTRLTVV.

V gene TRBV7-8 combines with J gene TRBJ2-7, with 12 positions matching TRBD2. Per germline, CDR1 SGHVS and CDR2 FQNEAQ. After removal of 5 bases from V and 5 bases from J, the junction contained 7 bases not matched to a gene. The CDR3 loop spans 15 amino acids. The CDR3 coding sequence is TGTGCCAGCAGCATCACTAGCGGGAGGTCTAACGAGCAGTACTTC. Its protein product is CASSITSGRSNEQYF.

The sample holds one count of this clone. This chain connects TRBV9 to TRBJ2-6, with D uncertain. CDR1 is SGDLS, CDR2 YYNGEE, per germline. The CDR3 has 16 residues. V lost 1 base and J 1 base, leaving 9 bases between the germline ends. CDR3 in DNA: TGTGCCAGCAGCGTAAACTTAATTTCTGGGGCCAACGTCCTGACTTTC. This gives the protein CASSVNLISGANVLTF.

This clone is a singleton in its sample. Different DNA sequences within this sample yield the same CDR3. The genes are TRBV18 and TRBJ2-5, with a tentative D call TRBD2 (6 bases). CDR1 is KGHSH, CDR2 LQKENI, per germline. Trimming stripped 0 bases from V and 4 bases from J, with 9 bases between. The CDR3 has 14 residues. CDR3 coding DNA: TGTGCCAGCTCACCACCGGAGGGGAGAGAGACCCAGTACTTC. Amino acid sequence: CASSPPEGRETQYF.

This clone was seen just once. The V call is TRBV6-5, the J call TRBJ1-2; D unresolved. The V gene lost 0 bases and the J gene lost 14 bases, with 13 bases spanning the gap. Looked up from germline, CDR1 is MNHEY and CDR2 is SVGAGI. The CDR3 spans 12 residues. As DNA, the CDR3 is TGTGCCAGCAGTTACTCGAGTGAGACTAAAACCTTC. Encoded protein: CASSYSSETKTF.

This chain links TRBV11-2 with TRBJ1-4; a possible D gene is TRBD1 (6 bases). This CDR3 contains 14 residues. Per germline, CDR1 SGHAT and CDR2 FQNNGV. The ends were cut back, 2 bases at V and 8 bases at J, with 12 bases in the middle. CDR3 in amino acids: CASSLRGAREKLFF. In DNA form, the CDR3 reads TGTGCCAGCAGCTTACGGGGGGCTCGGGAAAAACTGTTTTTT.